The sequence of this TCR beta chain was determined in a study of T cells in Graves' hyperthyroidism and ophthalmopathy. This clonotype was recorded a few times. Antigen specificity is unknown. Study results and limitations: Stable hyperthyroidism and ophthalmopathy were separated using 13 V-J signatures. Ophthalmopathy was model-predicted a median approximately six months pre-onset.

Germline-derived CDR1 and CDR2 are MNHNS and SASEGT. The CDR3 has 15 residues. Trimming removed 7 bases at V and 0 bases at J, with 15 bases between. Regions amplified from RNA transcripts were the TCR beta CDR3 regions. RT-PCR in the first round (using the HTBI primer set) targeted the TCR CDR3. TCRdb analysed the multiplex PCR reads with MiXCR anew, one entry per CDR3 protein. Of fewer than 850,000 distinct CDR3 sequences in the sample, about 18% were seen once. The receptor's source is a man aged 45-65 years with Graves' hyperthyroidism. V is TRBV6-1 and J is TRBJ1-2; unclear D gene. The sample was blood. The CDR3 DNA follows: TGTGCCAGCACCAAGAAACTAGGGTCTAACTATGGCTACACCTTC. Residues: CASTKKLGSNYGYTF.